This T cell receptor beta chain was obtained from a study of shared clonotypes between healthy human individuals. Remarks on this clone: At one end, the junction sequence differs from germline, possibly due to a read error. The sample holds other DNA sequences that translate to the same CDR3.

Around 28,000 T cell genomes (around 310 ng DNA) went into each PBMC replicate. With ten immunoSEQ deep assay plates, unsorted PBMC DNA underwent sequencing. Profiled with immunoSEQ multiplex PCR; TCRdb holds only in-frame clones, not every one. The table records about 560,000 clones, around 81% of them present only once. Germline loops: CDR1 ENHRY, CDR2 SYGVKD. This CDR3 has 11 residues. The chain couples TRBV10-3 to TRBJ1-1, with a weak D call TRBD1 (5 bases). Sample: PBMCs. This TCR was recovered from a woman between 40 and 50 years old in good health. Some clones in this sample may be carry-over from other donors' samples. CDR3 region: CAISDGQGGFF. In nucleotides, the CDR3 is TGTGCTATCAGTGACGGGCAGGGTGGTTTCTTT.